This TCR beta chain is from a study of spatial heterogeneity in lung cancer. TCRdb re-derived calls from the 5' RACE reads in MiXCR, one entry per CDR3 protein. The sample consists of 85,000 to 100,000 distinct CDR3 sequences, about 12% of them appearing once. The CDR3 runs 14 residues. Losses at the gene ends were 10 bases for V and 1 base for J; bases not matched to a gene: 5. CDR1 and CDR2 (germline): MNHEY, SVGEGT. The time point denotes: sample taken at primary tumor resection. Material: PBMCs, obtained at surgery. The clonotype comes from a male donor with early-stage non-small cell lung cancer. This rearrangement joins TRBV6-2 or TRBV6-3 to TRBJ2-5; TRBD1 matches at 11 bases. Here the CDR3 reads CATLDRGRQETQYF. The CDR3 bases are TGTGCCACACTGGACAGGGGGCGCCAAGAGACCCAGTACTTC.